This TCR beta chain was captured by sequencing in a study of CD8+ T cells in alopecia areata. On the study more broadly: Tofacitinib therapy lasting 6 to 18 months was followed by 6 months off drug. Affected scalp percentage set treated patients' severity scores. Study-level points and caveats: Under tofacitinib, numerous expanded lesional clonotypes remained detectable in scalp and blood.

This CDR3 comprises 14 residues. Unmatched junction bases numbered 6, after V lost 2 bases and J lost 5 bases. From germline, CDR1 is MNHNS and CDR2 SASEGT. cDNA serving as the sequencing template came from extracted, reverse transcribed RNA. Using immunoSEQ multiplex PCR, the repertoire was profiled, and TCRdb retains in-frame clones only, with some absent. The sample has approximately 150,000 clones; about 86% are singletons. Remarks on this clone: As yet, its antigen is unknown.

Stated treatment: oral pan-JAK inhibitor, 5-10 mg twice daily. The origin of this receptor is a human donor with alopecia areata. The V and J genes are TRBV6-1 and TRBJ2-7, with 7 bases lining up with TRBD1. Sample: CD8+ T cells sorted from blood, taken at week 4, from a patient treated with tofacitinib. In DNA, the CDR3 is TGTGCCAGCAGTGAAATAGGGACAGACCACGAGCAGTACTTC. Residues: CASSEIGTDHEQYF.